The 21 T cell receptor beta chains below come from one sample, sequenced in a study of blood T cell repertoires in COVID-19. Using immunoSEQ multiplex PCR, the repertoire was profiled, and TCRdb retains in-frame clones only, with some absent. The repertoire has some 260,000 clones, around 84% of them found once; the top ten carry approximately 4.3%. Sequenced sample: PBMCs or T cells enriched from blood (not recorded which). The receptors originated from a man aged 25-40 years with acute COVID-19.

This rearrangement joins TRBV19 to TRBJ2-3; the D gene is possibly TRBD2 (6 bases). In germline, CDR1 is LNHDA, CDR2 SQIVND (reference sequence). CDR3 length equals 14 residues. Trimming took off 11 bases at V and 5 bases at J, with 20 bases between the two ends. For the CDR3, the DNA is TGTGCCGTGGGGACTCTCATTGACCGAGATACGCAGTATTTT. As protein: CAVGTLIDRDTQYF.

The chain couples TRBV24-1 to TRBJ1-2, with D tentatively TRBD1 (6 bases). CDR1 is KGHDR and CDR2 is SFDVKD in the germline V gene. V was shortened by 4 bases and J by 8 bases, with 16 bases between the two germline ends. CDR3 size: 14 residues. As DNA, the CDR3 is TGTGCCACCAGTGACGGGCAGGGGCCGGTCGGCTACACCTTC. It codes for CATSDGQGPVGYTF.

This chain uses TRBV29-1 with TRBJ2-3; 9 nucleotides agree with TRBD2. V trimming: 8 bases; J trimming: 1 base; junction bases outside the gene matches: 4. Germline lookup yields CDR1 SQVTM and CDR2 ANQGSEA. The CDR3 totals 13 residues. The CDR3, as DNA: TGCAGCTATAGCGGGAGTGGCACAGATACGCAGTATTTT. It encodes CSYSGSGTDTQYF.

The genes are TRBV2 and TRBJ1-6, with 7 bases lining up with TRBD1. The CDR3 covers 15 residues. Germline V lookup: CDR1 SNHLY, CDR2 FYNNEI. The V and J ends lost 7 bases and 7 bases, in that order; junction bases with no gene match: 10. The CDR3 coding sequence is TGTGCCAGCACAACCCAGGGGGACAGAAATTCACCCCTCCACTTT. The encoded protein is CASTTQGDRNSPLHF. The variable domain in full, with the rest retrieved from reference TRBV2 and TRBJ1-6, is EPEVTQTPSHQVTQMGQEVILRCVPISNHLYFYWYRQILGQKVEFLVSFYNNEISEKSEIFDDQFSVERPDGSNFTLKIRSTKLEDSAMYFCASTTQGDRNSPLHFGNGTRLTVT.

This clone has a single count. The chain links TRBV19 to TRBJ2-7; 9 bases are shared with TRBD2. With V trimmed by 4 bases and J by 7 bases, 14 bases remained unmatched. The CDR3 is 16 residues long. CDR1 and CDR2 (germline): LNHDA, SQIVND (reference sequence). The CDR3 protein is CASSTPGLATLGEQYV. DNA of the CDR3: TGTGCCAGTAGTACCCCCGGACTAGCGACCTTAGGGGAGCAGTACGTC.

The rearrangement uses TRBV21-1 and TRBJ2-7; TRBD1 is the table's D call and was not checked against the DNA. TRBV21-1 is a known pseudogene. The CDR3 is made up of 18 amino acids. In nucleotides, the CDR3 is TGTGCCAGCAGCAAAATCACAGGGGGAAGTCGGGTGTTCGCCGAGCAGTACGTC. This codes for CASSKITGGSRVFAEQYV.

The chain recombines TRBV27 with TRBJ1-2; 7 positions match TRBD1. Per germline, CDR1 MNHEY and CDR2 SMNVEV (reference sequence). The CDR3 length is 13 residues. J was trimmed by 6 bases and V by 6 bases; bases with no gene match: 7. The CDR3 nucleotides read TGTGCCAGCAGCATACAGGGGTTCGATGGCTACACCTTC. Translating it yields CASSIQGFDGYTF.

This clone was seen only a few times. The chain carries TRBV5-5 and TRBJ1-5, with TRBD1 matching 8 bases. CDR3 length: 15 residues. V gave up 0 bases and J gave up 3 bases; unmatched junction bases: 2. Per germline, CDR1 SGHKS and CDR2 YYEKEE (reference sequence). CDR3 in amino acids: CASSLDRGVNQPQHF. Here the CDR3 DNA reads TGTGCCAGCAGCTTGGACAGGGGGGTCAATCAGCCCCAGCATTTT.

This clone was observed a few times. This chain links TRBV10-3 with TRBJ1-2, with 7 bases that match TRBD1. Germline V gene data show CDR1 as ENHRY and CDR2 as SYGVKD. V lost 6 bases to trimming and J lost 3 bases; unmatched junction nucleotides: 1. This CDR3 is built from 12 residues. The CDR3 loop is CAIRGTDYGYTF. In DNA form, the CDR3 reads TGTGCCATCAGAGGGACAGACTATGGCTACACCTTC.

In this sample, this clone turned up once. V is TRBV7-9 and J is TRBJ1-2; D is unresolved. Trimming shortened V by 1 base and J by 8 bases, and 8 bases separated the two germline ends. CDR3 length equals 12 residues. From germline, CDR1 is SEHNR and CDR2 FQNEAQ (reference sequence). CDR3 in amino acids: CASSLGREGYTF. Written as DNA, the CDR3 is TGTGCCAGCAGCTTAGGCCGGGAAGGCTACACCTTC.

The genes are TRBV18 and TRBJ1-5, with 9 bases identical to TRBD1. The germline V gene has CDR1 KGHSH and CDR2 LQKENI. CDR3 length: 14 amino acids. After removal of 6 bases from V and 2 bases from J, the junction contained 2 bases not matched to a gene. The CDR3 loop reads CASSGQGGNQPQHF. DNA of the CDR3: TGTGCCAGCTCGGGACAGGGTGGCAATCAGCCCCAGCATTTT.

In its sample, this clone was seen once. V and J are TRBV24-1 and TRBJ2-3, with D possibly TRBD1 on 5 matching bases. The CDR3 is 15 amino acids. Trimming removed 9 bases at V and 2 bases at J, with 17 bases between. Germline CDR1 is KGHDR and CDR2 is SFDVKD. The CDR3 sequence: CATSVGRALTDTQYF. CDR3 DNA: TGTGCCACCTCCGTCGGCAGGGCCCTCACAGATACGCAGTATTTT.

This chain joins TRBV7-2 and TRBJ1-6; D might be TRBD1 (5 bases). Germline V CDR1 and CDR2: SGHTA, FQGNSA. The V and J ends lost 6 bases and 10 bases respectively, with 19 bases between them. The CDR3 is 15 residues long. DNA for the CDR3: TGTGCCAGCAGGAGGGGAGGGTTAGGTAACTCACCCCTCCACTTT. Its translation: CASRRGGLGNSPLHF.

This sequence joins TRBV6-5 and TRBJ2-3, with a weak D call TRBD2 (6 bases). Trimming cost V 6 bases and J 2 bases, with 15 bases left between them. Germline assignment: CDR1 MNHEY and CDR2 SVGAGI. The CDR3 loop spans 15 amino acids. Here the CDR3 DNA reads TGTGCCAGCAGACCCCCCCAGGGACTCACAGATACGCAGTATTTT. Its protein product is CASRPPQGLTDTQYF.

This chain connects TRBV24-1 to TRBJ2-1; D is perhaps TRBD1 (8 bases). Trimming took 5 bases from V and 3 from J, leaving 19 bases between them. Germline V gene data show CDR1 as KGHDR and CDR2 as SFDVKD. The CDR3 is 17 residues long. The CDR3 region has the DNA TGTGCCACCAGTGGCCCCACCCACAGGGGGGGCTACAATGAGCAGTTCTTC. This codes for CATSGPTHRGGYNEQFF.

This chain uses TRBV29-1 with TRBJ1-1; weak D call: TRBD1 (6 bases). V lost 7 bases, J lost 3 bases, and 15 bases lay in between. Per germline, CDR1 SQVTM and CDR2 ANQGSEA. The CDR3 is made up of 13 amino acids. The chain's CDR3 is CSGEQGRDTEAFF. The DNA for the CDR3 is TGCAGCGGAGAACAGGGTCGGGACACTGAAGCTTTCTTT.

The chain is built from TRBV6-5 and TRBJ1-1, with TRBD1 identical over 9 bases. There are 13 residues in the CDR3. Germline trimming cut 6 bases from V and 12 bases from J; bases unmatched to any gene: 11. CDR1 is MNHEY and CDR2 is SVGAGI in the germline V gene. The CDR3 here is CASRATGGPRSFF. In DNA, the CDR3 is TGTGCCAGCAGGGCTACAGGGGGCCCGCGGTCTTTCTTT.

The chain couples TRBV19 to TRBJ2-2; 12 bases are shared with TRBD2. This CDR3 has 17 amino acids. V lost 9 bases and J lost 2; bases outside the gene matches: 10. CDR1 LNHDA and CDR2 SQIVND come from the germline V gene (reference sequence). The CDR3 region has the DNA TGTGCCAGCATTGACCTAGCGGGAGGGCCAAACACCGGGGAGCTGTTTTTT. It is translated as CASIDLAGGPNTGELFF. Supplemented by reference TRBV19 and TRBJ2-2, the full variable domain reads DGGITQSPKYLFRKEGQNVTLSCEQNLNHDAMYWYRQDPGQGLRLIYYSQIVNDFQKGDIAEGYSVSREKKESFPLTVTSAQKNPTAFYLCASIDLAGGPNTGELFFGEGSRLTVL.

This chain uses TRBV11-2 with TRBJ2-5; maybe TRBD2 (5 bases). The CDR3 sequence is 16 residues long. Germline loops: CDR1 SGHAT, CDR2 FQNNGV. V was pared by 1 base and J by 3 bases, with 15 bases between. The CDR3 spells CASSLGYTGLKETQYF. CDR3 coding DNA: TGTGCCAGCAGCTTAGGGTACACCGGACTTAAAGAGACCCAGTACTTC.

The CDR3 here is CAWSSSNTEAFF. The CDR3 DNA is TGTGCCTGGAGTTCGTCGAACACTGAAGCTTTCTTT. The chain is built from TRBV30 and TRBJ1-1, with no clear D. V gave up 2 bases and J gave up 1 base, with 5 bases separating them. This CDR3 is built from 12 residues. Germline loops: CDR1 GTSNPN, CDR2 SVGIG (reference sequence). Drawing the rest from reference TRBV30 and TRBJ1-1, the complete variable domain is SQTIHQWPATLVQPVGSPLSLECTVEGTSNPNLYWYRQAAGRGLQLLFYSVGIGQISSEVPQNLSASRPQDRQFILSSKKLLLSDSGFYLCAWSSSNTEAFFGQGTRLTVV.

V and J are TRBV11-2 and TRBJ2-1, with TRBD1 identical over 9 bases. The trim removed 5 bases at V and 14 bases at J, leaving 10 bases unmatched. Germline values: CDR1 SGHAT, CDR2 FQNNGV. This CDR3 has 13 amino acids. The CDR3 DNA follows: TGTGCCAGCAGCAGCGGGACAGGGATTGGCAAGTTCTTC. Protein sequence: CASSSGTGIGKFF. Full variable domain (outside the CDR3, taken from reference TRBV11-2 and TRBJ2-1): EAGVAQSPRYKIIEKRQSVAFWCNPISGHATLYWYQQILGQGPKLLIQFQNNGVVDDSQLPKDRFSAERLKGVDSTLKIQPAKLEDSAVYLCASSSGTGIGKFFGPGTRLTVL.